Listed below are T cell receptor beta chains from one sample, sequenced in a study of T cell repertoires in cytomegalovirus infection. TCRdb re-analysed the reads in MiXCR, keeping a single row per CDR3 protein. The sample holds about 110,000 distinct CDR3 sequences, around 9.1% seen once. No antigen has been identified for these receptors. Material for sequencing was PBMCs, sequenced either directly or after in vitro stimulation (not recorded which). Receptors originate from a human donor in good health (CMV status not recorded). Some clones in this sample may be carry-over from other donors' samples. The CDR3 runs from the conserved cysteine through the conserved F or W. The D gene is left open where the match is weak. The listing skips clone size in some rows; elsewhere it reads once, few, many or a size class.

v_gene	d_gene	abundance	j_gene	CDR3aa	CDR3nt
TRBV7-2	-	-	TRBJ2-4	CASSVAMGLAKNIQYF	TGTGCCAGCAGCGTAGCGATGGGGTTAGCCAAAAACATTCAGTACTTC
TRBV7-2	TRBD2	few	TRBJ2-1	CASSLEGTSGRWHNEQFF	TGTGCCAGCAGCCTAGAGGGGACTAGCGGGAGGTGGCACAATGAGCAGTTCTTC
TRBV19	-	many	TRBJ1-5	CASSLRHTGNQPQHF	TGTGCCAGTAGTCTTAGGCATACAGGCAATCAGCCCCAGCATTTT
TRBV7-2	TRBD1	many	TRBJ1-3	CASSPNRGIGNTIYF	TGTGCCAGCAGCCCAAACAGGGGTATCGGAAACACCATATATTTT
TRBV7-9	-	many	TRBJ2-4	CASSYPEGLTKNIQYF	TGTGCCAGCAGCTACCCTGAAGGGCTGACCAAAAACATTCAGTACTTC
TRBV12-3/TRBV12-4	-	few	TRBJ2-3	CASTSGSTDTQYF	TGTGCCAGCACCTCGGGGTCCACAGATACGCAGTATTTT
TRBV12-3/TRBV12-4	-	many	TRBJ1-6	CASSLGSGYNSPLHF	TGTGCCAGCAGTTTAGGCTCCGGGTATAATTCACCCCTCCACTTT
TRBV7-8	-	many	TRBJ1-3	CASSLSGGQLGNTIYF	TGTGCCAGCAGCCTGAGTGGTGGACAGCTGGGAAACACCATATATTTT
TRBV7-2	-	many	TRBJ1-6	CASSLSGSSGRHSPLHF	TGTGCCAGCAGCTTATCGGGAAGTTCGGGGAGACATTCACCCCTCCACTTT
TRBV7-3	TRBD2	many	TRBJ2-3	CASSLLAESTDTQYF	TGTGCCAGCAGCTTACTAGCGGAAAGCACAGATACGCAGTATTTT
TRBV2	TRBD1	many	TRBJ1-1	CASSTDRGRTEAFF	TGTGCCAGCAGCACGGACAGGGGAAGAACTGAAGCTTTCTTT
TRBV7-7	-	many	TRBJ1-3	CASSQTHSSGNTIYF	TGTGCCAGCAGTCAGACGCATAGCTCTGGAAACACCATATATTTT
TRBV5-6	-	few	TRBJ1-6	CASSPGFTRDSPLHF	TGTGCCAGCAGCCCGGGTTTTACCCGGGATTCACCCCTCCACTTT
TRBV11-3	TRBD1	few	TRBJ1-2	CASSLVRGTGVNYGYTF	TGTGCCAGCAGCTTAGTCCGCGGGACAGGGGTTAACTATGGCTACACCTTC
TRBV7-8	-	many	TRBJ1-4	CASSKTAGTNEKLFF	TGTGCCAGCAGCAAGACAGCCGGAACTAATGAAAAACTGTTTTTT
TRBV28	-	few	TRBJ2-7	CASSLGLREYF	TGTGCCAGCAGCCTCGGACTACGCGAGTACTTC
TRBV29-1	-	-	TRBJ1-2	CSATEVYGYTF	TGCAGTGCGACAGAAGTCTATGGCTACACCTTC
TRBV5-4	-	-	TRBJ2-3	CASSLIQGADTQYF	TGTGCCAGCAGCCTAATACAGGGCGCAGATACGCAGTATTTT
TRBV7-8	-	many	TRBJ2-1	CASSLGILVGSYNEQFF	TGTGCCAGCAGCTTAGGTATTCTGGTAGGGTCCTACAATGAGCAGTTCTTC
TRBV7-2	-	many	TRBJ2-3	CASSSRRDPRGTDTQYF	TGTGCCAGCAGCTCAAGACGGGACCCCAGAGGCACAGATACGCAGTATTTT
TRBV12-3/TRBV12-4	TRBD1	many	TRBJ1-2	CASSLSAGGLYYGYTF	TGTGCCAGCAGTTTATCGGCAGGGGGCTTGTACTATGGCTACACCTTC
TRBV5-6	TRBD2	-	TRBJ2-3	CASSLMTSGLTDTQYF	TGTGCCAGCAGCTTGATGACTAGCGGGCTCACAGATACGCAGTATTTT
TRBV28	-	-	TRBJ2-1	CASSFSGTYNEQFF	TGTGCCAGCAGTTTCTCCGGGACCTACAATGAGCAGTTCTTC
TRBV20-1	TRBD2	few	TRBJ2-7	CSARPSGGGEQYF	TGCAGTGCTAGGCCTAGCGGCGGGGGGGAGCAGTACTTC
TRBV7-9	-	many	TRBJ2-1	CASSFGQGPYNEQFF	TGTGCCAGCAGCTTTGGGCAGGGTCCCTACAATGAGCAGTTCTTC
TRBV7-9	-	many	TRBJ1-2	CASSPMGLYGYTF	TGTGCCAGCAGCCCTATGGGACTCTATGGCTACACCTTC
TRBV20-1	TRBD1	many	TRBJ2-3	CSASHGGRAGGADTQYF	TGCAGTGCTAGTCACGGGGGACGAGCAGGGGGCGCAGATACGCAGTATTTT
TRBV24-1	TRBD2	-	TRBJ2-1	CATEGSGRALYNEQFF	TGTGCCACCGAAGGTAGCGGGAGGGCCCTCTACAATGAGCAGTTCTTC
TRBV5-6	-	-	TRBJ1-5	CASSAEEGRNSNQPQHF	TGTGCCAGCAGCGCCGAGGAGGGGCGAAATAGCAATCAGCCCCAGCATTTT
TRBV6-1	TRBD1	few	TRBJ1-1	CASSTTGFDTEAFF	TGTGCCAGCAGCACGACAGGGTTTGACACTGAAGCTTTCTTT
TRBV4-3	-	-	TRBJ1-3	CASSQDLMISGNTIYF	TGCGCCAGCAGCCAAGATCTTATGATCTCTGGAAACACCATATATTTT
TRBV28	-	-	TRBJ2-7	CASSRGESYEQYF	TGTGCCAGCAGTAGGGGGGAATCCTACGAGCAGTACTTC
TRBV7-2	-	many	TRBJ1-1	CASSLTSGRTTVRTEAFF	TGTGCCAGCAGCTTAACATCGGGCCGCACAACAGTGAGGACTGAAGCTTTCTTT
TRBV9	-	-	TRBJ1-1	CASSVVLNTEAFF	TGTGCCAGCAGCGTAGTTCTAAACACTGAAGCTTTCTTT
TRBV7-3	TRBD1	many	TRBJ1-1	CASRQGGANTEAFF	TGTGCCAGCAGACAGGGGGGGGCGAACACTGAAGCTTTCTTT
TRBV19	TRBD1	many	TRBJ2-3	CASSRTGTDTQYF	TGTGCCAGTAGTCGGACAGGGACAGATACGCAGTATTTT
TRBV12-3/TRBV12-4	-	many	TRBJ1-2	CASSALGSGYTF	TGTGCCAGCAGTGCTCTCGGTTCTGGCTACACCTTC
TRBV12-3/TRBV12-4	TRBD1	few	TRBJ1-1	CASRTGQGGEAFF	TGTGCCAGCAGAACGGGACAGGGAGGGGAAGCTTTCTTT
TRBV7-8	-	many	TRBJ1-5	CASSLRSNQPQHF	TGTGCCAGCAGCCTCAGGTCCAATCAGCCCCAGCATTTT
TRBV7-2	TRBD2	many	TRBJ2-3	CASSLVSGRTDTQYF	TGTGCCAGCAGCTTAGTTAGCGGGAGAACAGATACGCAGTATTTT
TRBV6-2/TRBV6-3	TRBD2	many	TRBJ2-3	CASSYLGGSSGDTQYF	TGTGCCAGCAGTTACTTAGGCGGGAGTTCCGGAGATACGCAGTATTTT
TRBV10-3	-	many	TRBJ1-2	CAISERSNYGYTF	TGTGCCATCAGTGAACGATCTAACTATGGCTACACCTTC